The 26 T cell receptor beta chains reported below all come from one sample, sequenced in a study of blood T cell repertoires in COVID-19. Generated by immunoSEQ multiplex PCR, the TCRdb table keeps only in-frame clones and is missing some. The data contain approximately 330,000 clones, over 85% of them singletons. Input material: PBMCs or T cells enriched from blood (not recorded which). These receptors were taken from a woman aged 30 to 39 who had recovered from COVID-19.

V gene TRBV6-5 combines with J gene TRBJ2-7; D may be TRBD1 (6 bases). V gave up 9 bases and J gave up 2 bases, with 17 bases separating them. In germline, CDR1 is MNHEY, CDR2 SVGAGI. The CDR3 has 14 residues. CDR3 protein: CASSTGNRAYEQYF. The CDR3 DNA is TGTGCCAGTAGTACGGGAAACAGGGCCTACGAGCAGTACTTC.

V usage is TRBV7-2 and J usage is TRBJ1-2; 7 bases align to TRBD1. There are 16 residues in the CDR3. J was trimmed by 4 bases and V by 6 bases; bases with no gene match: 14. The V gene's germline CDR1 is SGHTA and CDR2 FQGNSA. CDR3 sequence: CASRPLWDSRGYGYTF. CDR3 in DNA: TGTGCCAGCAGACCTCTCTGGGACAGCCGGGGCTATGGCTACACCTTC. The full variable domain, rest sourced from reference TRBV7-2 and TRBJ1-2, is GAGVSQSPSNKVTEKGKDVELRCDPISGHTALYWYRQSLGQGLEFLIYFQGNSAPDKSGLPSDRFSAERTGGSVSTLTIQRTQQEDSAVYLCASRPLWDSRGYGYTFGSGTRLTVV.

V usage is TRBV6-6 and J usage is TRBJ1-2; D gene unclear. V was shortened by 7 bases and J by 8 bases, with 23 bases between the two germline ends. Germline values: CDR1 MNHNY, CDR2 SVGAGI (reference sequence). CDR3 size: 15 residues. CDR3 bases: TGTGCCAGCAAACCTTTCGGCGGGCAGGCGGCCGGCTACACCTTC. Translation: CASKPFGGQAAGYTF.

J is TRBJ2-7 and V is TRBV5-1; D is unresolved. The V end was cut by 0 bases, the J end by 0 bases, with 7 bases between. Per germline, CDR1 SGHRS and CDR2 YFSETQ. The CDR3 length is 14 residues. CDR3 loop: CASSLDTHSYEQYF. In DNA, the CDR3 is TGCGCCAGCAGCTTGGACACACACTCCTACGAGCAGTACTTC.

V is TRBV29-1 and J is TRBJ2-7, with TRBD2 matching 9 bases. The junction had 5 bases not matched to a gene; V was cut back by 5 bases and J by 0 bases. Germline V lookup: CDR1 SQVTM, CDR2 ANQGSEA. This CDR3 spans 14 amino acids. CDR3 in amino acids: CSVRTSAPSYEQYF. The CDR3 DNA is TGCAGCGTTAGGACTAGCGCACCCTCCTACGAGCAGTACTTC.

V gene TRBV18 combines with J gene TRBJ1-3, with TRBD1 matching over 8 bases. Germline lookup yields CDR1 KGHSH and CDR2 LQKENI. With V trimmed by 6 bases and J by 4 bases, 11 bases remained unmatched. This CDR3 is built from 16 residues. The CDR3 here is CASSIGQGVSGNTIYF. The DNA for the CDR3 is TGTGCCAGCTCCATCGGACAGGGAGTCTCCGGAAACACCATATATTTT.

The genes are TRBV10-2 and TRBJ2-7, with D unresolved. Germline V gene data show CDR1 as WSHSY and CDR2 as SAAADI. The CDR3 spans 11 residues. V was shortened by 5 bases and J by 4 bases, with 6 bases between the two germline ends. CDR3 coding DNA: TGCGCCAGCAGTAACTATTACGAGCAGTACTTC. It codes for CASSNYYEQYF.

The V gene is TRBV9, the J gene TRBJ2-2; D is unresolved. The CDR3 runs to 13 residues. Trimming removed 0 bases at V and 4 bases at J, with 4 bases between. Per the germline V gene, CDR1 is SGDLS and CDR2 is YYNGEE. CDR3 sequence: CASSVGSTGELFF. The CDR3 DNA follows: TGTGCCAGCAGCGTAGGCAGCACCGGGGAGCTGTTTTTT.

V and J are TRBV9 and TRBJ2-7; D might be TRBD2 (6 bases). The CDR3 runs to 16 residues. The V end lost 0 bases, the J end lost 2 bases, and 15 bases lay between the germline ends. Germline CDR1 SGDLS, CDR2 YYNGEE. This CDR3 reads CASSVEGSGRTYEQYF. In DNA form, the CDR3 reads TGTGCCAGCAGCGTAGAAGGTAGCGGCCGTACCTACGAGCAGTACTTC.

CDR3 in amino acids: CASSQQSGREGEQFF. In DNA form, the CDR3 reads TGTGCCAGCAGCCAGCAAAGCGGGAGGGAGGGTGAGCAGTTCTTC. The chain uses TRBV7-8 and TRBJ2-1; 10 bases agree with TRBD2. Germline CDR1 is SGHVS and CDR2 is FQNEAQ. Trimming cost V 5 bases and J 9 bases; bases outside gene matches: 10. CDR3 length: 15 residues.

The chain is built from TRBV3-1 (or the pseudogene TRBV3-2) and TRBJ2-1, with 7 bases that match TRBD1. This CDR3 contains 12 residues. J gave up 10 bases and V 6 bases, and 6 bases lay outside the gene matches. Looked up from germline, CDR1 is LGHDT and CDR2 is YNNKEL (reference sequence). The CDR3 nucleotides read TGTGCCAGCAGTCACAGGGGCGGGGAGCAGTTCTTC. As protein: CASSHRGGEQFF.

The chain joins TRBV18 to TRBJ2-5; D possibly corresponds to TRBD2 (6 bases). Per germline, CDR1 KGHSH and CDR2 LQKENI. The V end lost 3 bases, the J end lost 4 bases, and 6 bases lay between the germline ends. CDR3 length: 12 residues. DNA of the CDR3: TGTGCCAGCTCACCGGGGGGAGAGACCCAGTACTTC. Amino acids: CASSPGGETQYF.

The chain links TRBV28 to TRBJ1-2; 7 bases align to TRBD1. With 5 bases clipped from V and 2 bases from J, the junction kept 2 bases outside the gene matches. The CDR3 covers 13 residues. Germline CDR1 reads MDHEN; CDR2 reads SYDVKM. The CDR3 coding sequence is TGTGCCAGCAGTCTGGGACAGAACTATGGCTACACCTTC. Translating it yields CASSLGQNYGYTF.

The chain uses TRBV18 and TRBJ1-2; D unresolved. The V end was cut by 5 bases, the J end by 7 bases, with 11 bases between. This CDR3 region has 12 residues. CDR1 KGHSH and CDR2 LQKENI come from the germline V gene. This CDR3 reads CASSSQASGYTF. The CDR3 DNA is TGTGCCAGCTCATCTCAAGCTAGTGGCTACACCTTC. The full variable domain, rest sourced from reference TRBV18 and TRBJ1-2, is NAGVMQNPRHLVRRRGQEARLRCSPMKGHSHVYWYRQLPEEGLKFMVYLQKENIIDESGMPKERFSAEFPKEGPSILRIQQVVRGDSAAYFCASSSQASGYTFGSGTRLTVV.

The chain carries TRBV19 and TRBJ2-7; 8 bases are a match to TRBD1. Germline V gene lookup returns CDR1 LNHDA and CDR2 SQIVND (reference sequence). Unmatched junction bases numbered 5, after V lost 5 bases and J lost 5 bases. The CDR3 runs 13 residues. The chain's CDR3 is CASSFRGRNEQYF. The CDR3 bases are TGTGCCAGTAGTTTCAGGGGGCGGAACGAGCAGTACTTC. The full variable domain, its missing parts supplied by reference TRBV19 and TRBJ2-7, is DGGITQSPKYLFRKEGQNVTLSCEQNLNHDAMYWYRQDPGQGLRLIYYSQIVNDFQKGDIAEGYSVSREKKESFPLTVTSAQKNPTAFYLCASSFRGRNEQYFGPGTRLTVT.

The CDR3 DNA is TGTGCCAGCTCACCACCCCCCCAGGGAAGGAAAGAGACCCAGTACTTC. Translating it yields CASSPPPQGRKETQYF. The chain carries TRBV18 and TRBJ2-5; D is perhaps TRBD1 (5 bases). Germline V gives CDR1 KGHSH, CDR2 LQKENI. CDR3 size: 16 residues. The ends were cut back, 0 bases at V and 3 bases at J, with 14 bases in the middle.

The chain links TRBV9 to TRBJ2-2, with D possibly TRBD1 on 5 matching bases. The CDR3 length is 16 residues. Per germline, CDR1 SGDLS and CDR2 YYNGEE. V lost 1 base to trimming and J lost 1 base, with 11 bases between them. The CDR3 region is CASSVRSRENTGELFF. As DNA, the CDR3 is TGTGCCAGCAGCGTAAGGTCCAGGGAGAACACCGGGGAGCTGTTTTTT. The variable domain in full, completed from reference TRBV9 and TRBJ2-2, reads DSGVTQTPKHLITATGQRVTLRCSPRSGDLSVYWYQQSLDQGLQFLIQYYNGEERAKGNILERFSAQQFPDLHSELNLSSLELGDSALYFCASSVRSRENTGELFFGEGSRLTVL.

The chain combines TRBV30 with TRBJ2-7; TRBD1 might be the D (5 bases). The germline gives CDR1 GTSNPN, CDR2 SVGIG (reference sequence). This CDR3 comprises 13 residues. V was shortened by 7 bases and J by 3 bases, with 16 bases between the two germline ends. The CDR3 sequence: CALESRQGYEQYF. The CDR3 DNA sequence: TGTGCCTTGGAGAGTAGGCAGGGCTACGAGCAGTACTTC.

CDR3 in amino acids: CASSENPQGETQYF. The CDR3 DNA reads as TGTGCCAGCAGCGAAAACCCACAGGGAGAGACCCAGTACTTC. J is TRBJ2-5 and V is TRBV11-2; a possible D gene is TRBD1 (6 bases). V lost 5 bases to trimming and J lost 4 bases, with 14 bases between them. The CDR3 extends over 14 amino acids. Germline V lookup: CDR1 SGHAT, CDR2 FQNNGV.

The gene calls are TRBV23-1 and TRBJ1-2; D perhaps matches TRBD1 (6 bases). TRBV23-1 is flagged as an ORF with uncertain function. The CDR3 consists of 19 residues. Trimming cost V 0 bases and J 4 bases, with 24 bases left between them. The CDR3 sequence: CASSQSYLENYRESYGYTF. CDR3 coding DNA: TGCGCCAGCAGTCAATCGTACCTTGAGAACTACAGGGAAAGCTATGGCTACACCTTC.

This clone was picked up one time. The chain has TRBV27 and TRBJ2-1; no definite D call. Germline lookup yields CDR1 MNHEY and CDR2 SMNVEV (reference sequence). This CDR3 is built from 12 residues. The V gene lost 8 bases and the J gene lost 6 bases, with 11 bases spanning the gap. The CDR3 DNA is TGTGCCAGCGCAGAGACAATCAATGAGCAGTTCTTC. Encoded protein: CASAETINEQFF.

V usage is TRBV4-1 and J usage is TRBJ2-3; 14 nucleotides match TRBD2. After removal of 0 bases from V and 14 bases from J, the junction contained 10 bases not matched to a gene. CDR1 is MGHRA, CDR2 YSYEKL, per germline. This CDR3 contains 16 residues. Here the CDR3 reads CASSQDQTSGRAFAYF. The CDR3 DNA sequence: TGCGCCAGCAGCCAAGATCAGACTAGCGGGAGGGCCTTCGCGTATTTT.

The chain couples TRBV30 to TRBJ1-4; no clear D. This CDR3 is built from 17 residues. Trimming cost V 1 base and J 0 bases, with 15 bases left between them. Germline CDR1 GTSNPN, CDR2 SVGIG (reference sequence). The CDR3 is CAWSAALHSATNEKLFF. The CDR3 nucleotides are TGTGCCTGGAGTGCCGCGCTTCATTCTGCAACTAATGAAAAACTGTTTTTT.

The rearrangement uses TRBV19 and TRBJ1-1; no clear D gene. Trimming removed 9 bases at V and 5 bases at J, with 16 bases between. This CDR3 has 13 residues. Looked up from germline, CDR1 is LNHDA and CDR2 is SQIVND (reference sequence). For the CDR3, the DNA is TGTGCCAGCCATCGGAGGGCTTGGACTGAAGCTTTCTTT. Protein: CASHRRAWTEAFF.

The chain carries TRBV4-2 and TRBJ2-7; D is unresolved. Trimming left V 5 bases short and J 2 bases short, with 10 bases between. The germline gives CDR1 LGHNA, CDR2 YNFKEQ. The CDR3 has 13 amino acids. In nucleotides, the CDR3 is TGTGCCAGCAGCTCGCCCTACCCCTACGAGCAGTACTTC. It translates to CASSSPYPYEQYF.

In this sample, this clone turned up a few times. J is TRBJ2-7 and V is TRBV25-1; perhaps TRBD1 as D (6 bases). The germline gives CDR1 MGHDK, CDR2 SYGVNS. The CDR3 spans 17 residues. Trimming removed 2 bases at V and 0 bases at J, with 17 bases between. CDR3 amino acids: CASSERWGQGDSYEQYF. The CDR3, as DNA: TGTGCCAGCAGTGAACGTTGGGGGCAGGGTGACTCCTACGAGCAGTACTTC.